Each of the 10 T cell receptor beta chains below was sequenced from the same sample in a study of T cell responses to AZD1222 COVID-19 vaccine. The assay was immunoSEQ multiplex PCR, and TCRdb's table has in-frame clones only and misses some. The sample records about 150,000 clones, 90% being singletons. Sequencing used peripheral blood, obtained on day 0 of AZD1222 vaccination. Receptors were obtained from an adult in good health.

The chain joins TRBV5-1 to TRBJ2-1; D ambiguous. The CDR3 contains 16 residues. Germline CDR1 is SGHRS and CDR2 is YFSETQ. Between the trimmed V and J ends, which lost 2 bases and 9 bases, there was a span of 21 bases. For the CDR3, the DNA is TGCGCCAGCAGCTTATTCTTAGGAGCTACGGGTTCTGAGCAGTTCTTC. It specifies CASSLFLGATGSEQFF.

The genes are TRBV7-2 and TRBJ1-5; a weak D match, TRBD1 (6 bases). V was pared by 5 bases and J by 0 bases, with 14 bases between. Germline CDR1 is SGHTA and CDR2 is FQGNSA. The CDR3 has 16 amino acids. Written as DNA, the CDR3 is TGTGCCAGCAGCAAAGGACAGCCTTATAGCAATCAGCCCCAGCATTTT. Translated, it gives CASSKGQPYSNQPQHF.

The chain is built from TRBV15 and TRBJ2-7, with 9 bases identical to TRBD2. CDR3 size: 16 residues. With 1 base clipped from V and 6 bases from J, the junction kept 10 bases outside the gene matches. The V gene's germline CDR1 is LNHNV and CDR2 YYDKDF (reference sequence). The CDR3 nucleotides read TGTGCCACCAGCAGAGGACTGGGACTAGCTGTAGGCGAGCAGTACTTC. It encodes CATSRGLGLAVGEQYF.

The chain has TRBV30 and TRBJ1-6; D possibly corresponds to TRBD1 (5 bases). The germline V gene has CDR1 GTSNPN and CDR2 SVGIG (reference sequence). V lost 0 bases to trimming and J lost 7 bases, with 7 bases between them. The CDR3 totals 13 residues. CDR3 in amino acids: CAWSVPGNSPLHF. CDR3 in DNA: TGTGCCTGGAGTGTCCCAGGGAATTCACCCCTCCACTTT.

The chain links TRBV3-1 (or the pseudogene TRBV3-2) to TRBJ1-3; TRBD1 agrees at 7 bases. J was trimmed by 0 bases and V by 0 bases; bases with no gene match: 8. Germline CDR1 is LGHDT and CDR2 is YNNKEL (reference sequence). The length of the CDR3 is 18 residues. DNA of the CDR3: TGTGCCAGCAGCCAAGATCGGGACAGCCTATACTCTGGAAACACCATATATTTT. It translates to CASSQDRDSLYSGNTIYF.

The chain carries TRBV19 and TRBJ2-5, with D possibly TRBD2 on 6 matching bases. Trimming stripped 4 bases from V and 7 bases from J, with 22 bases between. The CDR3 has 16 residues. Germline V gene sequence: CDR1 LNHDA, CDR2 SQIVND (reference sequence). CDR3 coding DNA: TGTGCCAGTAGTACCCGCCTTACCGGGAGCTGGGGGACCCAGTACTTC. Encoded protein: CASSTRLTGSWGTQYF.

CDR3 loop: CASSQVSGNTIYF. The CDR3, as DNA: TGTGCCAGCAGCCAGGTCTCTGGAAACACCATATATTTT. The V gene is TRBV3-1 (or the pseudogene TRBV3-2), the J gene TRBJ1-3; D is undetermined. The CDR3 runs to 13 residues. Looked up from germline, CDR1 is LGHDT and CDR2 is YNNKEL (reference sequence). Trimming pared 3 bases from V and 0 bases from J, leaving 3 bases between.

This chain connects TRBV27 to TRBJ2-7, with D tentatively TRBD2 (6 bases). The CDR3 spans 14 residues. CDR1 is MNHEY and CDR2 is SMNVEV in the germline V gene (reference sequence). V was cut by 5 bases and J by 5 bases, with 16 bases left in between. The DNA of the CDR3 is TGTGCCAGCAGTCGTTTTGGGGGGTTCGACGAGCAGTACTTC. It yields the protein CASSRFGGFDEQYF.

The CDR3 loop is CASSAQITGELFF. CDR3 in DNA: TGTGCCAGCAGCGCTCAAATCACCGGGGAGCTGTTTTTT. The rearrangement links TRBV7-2 to TRBJ2-2; D remains ambiguous. Germline V CDR1 and CDR2: SGHTA, FQGNSA. CDR3 length equals 13 residues. Trimming removed 5 bases from V and 4 bases from J, with 8 bases in between. The full variable domain, completed using reference TRBV7-2 and TRBJ2-2, is GAGVSQSPSNKVTEKGKDVELRCDPISGHTALYWYRQSLGQGLEFLIYFQGNSAPDKSGLPSDRFSAERTGGSVSTLTIQRTQQEDSAVYLCASSAQITGELFFGEGSRLTVL.

This chain uses TRBV6-4 with TRBJ2-2; TRBD2 matches 7 bases. V gave up 7 bases and J gave up 4 bases; unmatched junction bases: 6. Germline V gene data show CDR1 as MRHNA and CDR2 as SNTAGT. CDR3 length: 14 residues. The DNA for the CDR3 is TGTGCCAGCACCGCCTCGGGGGGCACCGGGGAGCTGTTTTTT. Translated: CASTASGGTGELFF.